One and the same sample provided the 13 T cell receptor beta chains below, sequenced in a study of tumor-infiltrating lymphocytes in primary liver carcinoma. Investigators took RNA and DNA out together from roughly 20-30 mg of unsorted bulk tissue. A primer in the constant region served to generate TCR beta cDNA from 500 to 600 ng of total RNA. TCR beta libraries came from three nested multiplex PCR rounds using slightly modified ARM-PCR. TRBV1-TRBV30 forward primers paired with a C-beta reverse primer drove the first two PCR rounds, about 9 cycles each. TCRdb re-analysed the multiplex PCR reads in MiXCR, keeping a single row per CDR3 protein. The sample has approximately 76,000 distinct CDR3 sequences, roughly two thirds seen once. The specimen was liver tumor tissue from sampling region 4. Documented subset: tumor region T4, right-lateral pole. These receptors all stem from an older woman with primary liver carcinoma and hepatitis B virus infection.

A word on this clonotype: The junction and the germline gene differ at one end; a read error may be behind it. The chain couples TRBV5-8 to TRBJ2-2; D remains unclear. The CDR3 loop spans 16 amino acids. Germline V gene sequence: CDR1 SGHTS, CDR2 YDEGEE. This CDR3 is CASSFGLVANAGELFF. In nucleotides, the CDR3 is TGTGCCAGCAGCTTCGGGCTAGTGGCGAACGCCGGGGAGCTGTTTTTT.

This clonotype was picked up many times. This rearrangement joins TRBV29-1 to TRBJ1-2; 8 bases map to TRBD1. V shed 5 bases and J 8 bases; nucleotides not matched to a gene: 7. The CDR3 totals 12 residues. CDR1 SQVTM and CDR2 ANQGSEA come from the germline V gene. The CDR3 is CSVHQGARGYTF. CDR3 coding DNA: TGCAGCGTTCATCAGGGGGCAAGGGGCTACACCTTC.

The gene calls are TRBV29-1 and TRBJ2-7, with D uncertain. The V end lost 5 bases, the J end lost 2 bases, and 16 bases lay between the germline ends. The CDR3 extends over 14 amino acids. The germline V gene encodes CDR1 SQVTM and CDR2 ANQGSEA. CDR3 nucleotide sequence: TGCAGCGTTTCGACAAGGTTGAATCCCTACGAGCAGTACTTC. Its translation: CSVSTRLNPYEQYF.

This clonotype was recorded once. One end of the junction varies from germline; a read error may be responsible. The chain combines TRBV29-1 with TRBJ2-5, with D perhaps TRBD1 (8 bases). The CDR3 extends over 13 amino acids. Germline values: CDR1 SQVTM, CDR2 ANQGSEA. CDR3 coding DNA: TGCAGCGTTGAACAACAGGGGGGAGGGACCCAATACTTC. As protein: CSVEQQGGGTQYF.

The rearrangement links TRBV20-1 to TRBJ2-1; D is tentatively TRBD1 or TRBD2 (5 bases each). Per the germline V gene, CDR1 is DFQATT and CDR2 is SNEGSKA (reference sequence). This CDR3 is built from 15 residues. V was cut by 6 bases and J by 7 bases, with 22 bases left in between. Written as DNA, the CDR3 is TGCAGTGCGGGACCTTTCTCTCTGGGGGAGAATGAGCAGTTCTTC. It translates to CSAGPFSLGENEQFF.

Turning to this clonotype: Mismatch with germline at one junction end may stem from a read error. The chain links TRBV4-1 to TRBJ2-3, with TRBD2 as a possible D gene (6 bases). Germline V gene data show CDR1 as MGHRA and CDR2 as YSYEKL. CDR3 length: 14 amino acids. The CDR3 region is CTSSQSGGTDTQYF. In DNA form, the CDR3 reads TGCACCAGTAGCCAATCCGGAGGGACAGATACGCAGTATTTT.

Regarding this clonotype: The junction does not match germline at one end; this may be a read error. The CDR3 DNA reads TGTGCCAGTAGCTTAGGTGCGCCAGCCTCCCACGAGCAGTACTTC. Protein: CASSLGAPASHEQYF. The J gene is TRBJ2-7, the V gene TRBV7-9; D unclear. The CDR3 contains 15 residues. Germline V gene data show CDR1 as SEHNR and CDR2 as FQNEAQ (reference sequence).

As concerns this clonotype: It may be a read error: a sequence one base away is much more abundant. The chain is built from TRBV7-3 and TRBJ2-5; D gene unclear. The germline gives CDR1 SGHTA, CDR2 FQGTGA. V dropped 0 bases and J dropped 4 bases, with 6 bases sitting between them. There are 13 residues in the CDR3. CDR3 protein: CASSLTTRETQYF. DNA for the CDR3: TGTGCCAGCAGCTTAACTACACGAGAGACCCAGTACTTC. Drawing the rest from reference TRBV7-3 and TRBJ2-5, the complete variable domain is GAGVSQTPSNKVTEKGKYVELRCDPISGHTALYWYRQSLGQGPEFLIYFQGTGAADDSGLPNDRFFAVRPEGSVSTLKIQRTERGDSAVYLCASSLTTRETQYFGPGTRLLVL.

Comment on this clonotype: Sequence at one end of the junction differs from germline and may be a read error. The chain couples TRBV30 to TRBJ2-6; TRBD1 matches at 8 bases. CDR1 and CDR2 (germline): GTSNPN, SVGIG (reference sequence). CDR3 length: 23 residues. The CDR3, as DNA: TGTGCCTGGAGTTCTCGAGGGAAGACGGGAGAGACAGGGGTCTGGTCTGGGGCCAACGTCCTGACTTTT. Translating it yields CAWSSRGKTGETGVWSGANVLTF.

About this clonotype: Relative to the germline gene, one junction end is altered; a read error may explain this. The rearrangement joins TRBV4-1 to TRBJ1-3, with D possibly matching TRBD1 (6 bases). The CDR3 is made up of 16 amino acids. CDR1 is MGHRA and CDR2 is YSYEKL in the germline V gene. The CDR3 sequence: CTSSPVDSGSGDTIYF. The CDR3 DNA reads TGCACCAGCAGTCCCGTGGACAGCGGCTCTGGAGACACCATATATTTT.

A remark on this clonotype: One end of the junction does not line up with germline, which may come from a read error. This rearrangement joins TRBV14 to TRBJ1-2; the match to TRBD1 covers 8 bases. This CDR3 is built from 16 residues. Per the germline V gene, CDR1 is SGHDN and CDR2 is FVKESK. For the CDR3, the DNA is TGTGCCAGCAGTCCATACGACCAGGGGGCCGACCATGGCTGCACCTTC. It translates to CASSPYDQGADHGCTF.

As to this clonotype: At one end the junction does not follow the germline gene, possibly because of a read error. The chain employs TRBV6-1 and TRBJ1-5; TRBD1 matches at 10 bases. Germline V gene sequence: CDR1 MNHNS, CDR2 SASEGT. This CDR3 region has 16 residues. CDR3 DNA sequence: TGTGTCAGCAGGGACAGGGGCCTCCATAGCAATCAGCCCCAGCATTTT. Translated, it gives CVSRDRGLHSNQPQHF.

Remarks on this clonotype: At one of its ends the junction is not consistent with the germline gene, which may arise from a read error. The rearrangement uses TRBV29-1 and TRBJ1-1, with 7 bases lining up with TRBD1. CDR3 length: 14 amino acids. Looked up from germline, CDR1 is SQVTM and CDR2 is ANQGSEA. DNA of the CDR3: TGTAGCGCCGTGTGGGTACAGGGGAGGCCCGAAGCTTTCTTT. Translating it yields CSAVWVQGRPEAFF.